The 6 T cell receptor beta chains below all came from one sample that was sequenced in a study of T-cell reconstitution after alpha-beta-depleted transplantation in children. A TCRbeta library incorporating unique molecular identifiers was prepared. TCRdb itself ran the PCR reads through MiXCR, one entry per CDR3 protein. Of about 200,000 distinct CDR3 sequences listed, roughly 14% are singletons. Here the sequenced sample was PBMCs from the stem cell graft donor, taken from the stem cell graft. Receptor source: a human donor who donated a stem cell graft to a child with acute lymphoblastic leukemia.

This clonotype was seen ten or more times. This chain joins TRBV9 and TRBJ2-5, with D unclear. V was shortened by 0 bases and J by 1 base, with 7 bases between the two germline ends. CDR1 is SGDLS, CDR2 YYNGEE, per germline. This CDR3 spans 14 amino acids. The CDR3 reads CASSVDGSQETQYF. The CDR3, as DNA: TGTGCCAGCAGCGTAGACGGCAGCCAAGAGACCCAGTACTTC.

This clonotype was detected only a few times. The rearrangement uses TRBV5-5 and TRBJ1-2; 8 nucleotides align to TRBD1. The V gene's germline CDR1 is SGHKS and CDR2 YYEKEE (reference sequence). Germline trimming cut 3 bases from V and 6 bases from J; bases unmatched to any gene: 7. The CDR3 contains 14 residues. The CDR3 nucleotides are TGTGCCAGCAGCTCGAGGACAGGGAGGAATGGCTACACCTTC. The encoded protein is CASSSRTGRNGYTF.

To note about this clonotype: A much larger clone lies a single base off, so this may be a read error. This chain links TRBV5-1 with TRBJ1-2; weak D call: TRBD1 (6 bases). Per germline, CDR1 SGHRS and CDR2 YFSETQ. The CDR3 extends over 13 amino acids. Trimming took 0 bases from V and 12 from J, leaving 15 bases between them. Written as DNA, the CDR3 is TGCGCCAGCAGCTTGGGGACAGATTTAGACGACACCTTC. It encodes CASSLGTDLDDTF.

Many counts were recorded for this clonotype. This chain joins TRBV18 and TRBJ1-1, with D maybe TRBD1 (5 bases). Germline CDR1 KGHSH, CDR2 LQKENI. The V and J ends lost 6 bases and 2 bases respectively, with 16 bases between them. The CDR3 is 15 amino acids. CDR3 nucleotides: TGTGCCAGCTCGAAAACCGGGGACCATAACACTGAAGCTTTCTTT. The encoded protein is CASSKTGDHNTEAFF.

This clonotype was counted ten times or more. The chain carries TRBV20-1 and TRBJ1-1; D might be TRBD1 (5 bases). The germline V gene has CDR1 DFQATT and CDR2 SNEGSKA (reference sequence). Trimming removed 0 bases from V and 4 bases from J, with 15 bases in between. This CDR3 has 15 residues. CDR3 DNA: TGCAGTGCTAGAGATGGGGCAGGTTCTGTCACTGAAGCTTTCTTT. Residues: CSARDGAGSVTEAFF.

The sample holds many counts of this clonotype. The chain uses TRBV5-5 and TRBJ2-2, with D hard to call. The V end was cut by 1 base, the J end by 3 bases, with 7 bases between. The CDR3 loop spans 14 amino acids. Looked up from germline, CDR1 is SGHKS and CDR2 is YYEKEE (reference sequence). The CDR3 DNA is TGTGCCAGCAGCTTGATTATCCACACCGGGGAGCTGTTTTTT. It is translated as CASSLIIHTGELFF.